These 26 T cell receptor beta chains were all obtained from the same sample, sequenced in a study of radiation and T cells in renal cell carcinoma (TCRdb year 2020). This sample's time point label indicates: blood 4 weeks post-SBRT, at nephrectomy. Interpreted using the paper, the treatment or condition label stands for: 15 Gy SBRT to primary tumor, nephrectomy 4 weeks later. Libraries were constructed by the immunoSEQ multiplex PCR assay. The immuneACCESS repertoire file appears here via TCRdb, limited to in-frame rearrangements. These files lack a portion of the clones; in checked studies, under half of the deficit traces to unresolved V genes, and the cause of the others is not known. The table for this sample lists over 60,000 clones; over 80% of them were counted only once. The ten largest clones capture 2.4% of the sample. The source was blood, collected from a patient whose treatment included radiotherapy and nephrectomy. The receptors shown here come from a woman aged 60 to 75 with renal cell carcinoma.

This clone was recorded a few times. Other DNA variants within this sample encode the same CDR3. CDR3 region: CASSLGLNGYTF. The CDR3 nucleotides are TGTGCCAGCAGCTTAGGACTCAATGGCTACACCTTC. V usage is TRBV7-9 and J usage is TRBJ1-2; D ambiguous. Germline CDR1 is SEHNR and CDR2 is FQNEAQ (reference sequence). V lost 1 base and J 6 bases, leaving 6 bases between the germline ends. The CDR3 has 12 amino acids.

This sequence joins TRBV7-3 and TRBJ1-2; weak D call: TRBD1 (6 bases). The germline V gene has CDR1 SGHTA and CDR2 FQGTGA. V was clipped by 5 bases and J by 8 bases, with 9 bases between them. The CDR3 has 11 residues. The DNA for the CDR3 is TGTGCCAGCAGCCAAGGGACAGGCTACACCTTC. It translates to CASSQGTGYTF. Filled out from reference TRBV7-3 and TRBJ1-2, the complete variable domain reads GAGVSQTPSNKVTEKGKYVELRCDPISGHTALYWYRQSLGQGPEFLIYFQGTGAADDSGLPNDRFFAVRPEGSVSTLKIQRTERGDSAVYLCASSQGTGYTFGSGTRLTVV.

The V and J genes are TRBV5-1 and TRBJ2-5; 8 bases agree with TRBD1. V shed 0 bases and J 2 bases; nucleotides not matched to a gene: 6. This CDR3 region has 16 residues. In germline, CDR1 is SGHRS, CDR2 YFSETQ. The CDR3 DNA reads TGCGCCAGCAGCTTGGCAAGGGACAGGCGGCAAGAGACCCAGTACTTC. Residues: CASSLARDRRQETQYF.

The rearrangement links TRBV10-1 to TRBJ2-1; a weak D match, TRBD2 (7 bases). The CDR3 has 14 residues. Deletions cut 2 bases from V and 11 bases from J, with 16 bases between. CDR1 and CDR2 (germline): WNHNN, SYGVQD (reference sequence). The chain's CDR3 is CASSERGAGFKQFF. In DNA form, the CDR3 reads TGCGCCAGCAGTGAGCGGGGGGCCGGGTTTAAGCAGTTCTTC.

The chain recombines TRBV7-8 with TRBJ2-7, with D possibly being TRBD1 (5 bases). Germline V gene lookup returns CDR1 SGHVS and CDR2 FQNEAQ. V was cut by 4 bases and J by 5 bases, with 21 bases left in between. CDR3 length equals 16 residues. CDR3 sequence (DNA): TGTGCCAGCAGCTCCTTGCCCGGCAGGGAATCCAACGAGCAGTACTTC. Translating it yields CASSSLPGRESNEQYF.

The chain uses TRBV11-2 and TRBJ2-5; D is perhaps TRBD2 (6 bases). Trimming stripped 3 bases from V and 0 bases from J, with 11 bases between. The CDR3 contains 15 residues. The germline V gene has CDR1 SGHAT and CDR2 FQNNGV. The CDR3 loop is CASSFSSGYQETQYF. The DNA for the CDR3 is TGTGCCAGCAGCTTCTCCAGCGGGTACCAAGAGACCCAGTACTTC. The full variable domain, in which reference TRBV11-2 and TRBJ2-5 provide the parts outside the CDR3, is EAGVAQSPRYKIIEKRQSVAFWCNPISGHATLYWYQQILGQGPKLLIQFQNNGVVDDSQLPKDRFSAERLKGVDSTLKIQPAKLEDSAVYLCASSFSSGYQETQYFGPGTRLLVL.

The CDR3 DNA sequence: TGTGCCAGCAGTTTGGACGGGTATGGCTACACCTTC. It yields the protein CASSLDGYGYTF. The J gene is TRBJ1-2, the V gene TRBV6-6; D is unclear. Germline values: CDR1 MNHNY, CDR2 SVGAGI (reference sequence). The CDR3 contains 12 residues. V was pared by 4 bases and J by 5 bases, with 8 bases between.

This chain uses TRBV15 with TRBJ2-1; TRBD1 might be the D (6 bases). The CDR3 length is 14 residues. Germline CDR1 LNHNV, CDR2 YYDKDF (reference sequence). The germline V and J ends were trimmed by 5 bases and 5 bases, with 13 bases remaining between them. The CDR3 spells CATSAETGDNEQFF. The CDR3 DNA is TGTGCCACCAGCGCAGAGACAGGAGACAATGAGCAGTTCTTC.

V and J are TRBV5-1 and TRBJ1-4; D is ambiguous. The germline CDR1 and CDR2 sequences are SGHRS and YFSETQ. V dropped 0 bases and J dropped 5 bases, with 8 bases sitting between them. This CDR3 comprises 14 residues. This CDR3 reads CASSLDGSNEKLFF. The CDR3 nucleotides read TGCGCCAGCAGCTTGGACGGCAGCAATGAAAAACTGTTTTTT.

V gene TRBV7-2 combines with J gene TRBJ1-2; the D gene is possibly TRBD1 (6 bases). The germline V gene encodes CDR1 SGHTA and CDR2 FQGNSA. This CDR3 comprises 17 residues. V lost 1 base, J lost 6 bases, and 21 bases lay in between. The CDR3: CASSLEALAGGEDGYTF. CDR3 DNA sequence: TGTGCCAGCAGCTTAGAGGCCTTGGCCGGGGGCGAGGATGGCTACACCTTC.

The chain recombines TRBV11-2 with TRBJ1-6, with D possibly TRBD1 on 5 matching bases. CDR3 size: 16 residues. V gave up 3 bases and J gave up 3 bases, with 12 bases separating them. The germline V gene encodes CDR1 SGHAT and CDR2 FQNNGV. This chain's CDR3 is CASSLDQGSYNSPLHF. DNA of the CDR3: TGTGCCAGCAGCTTGGACCAGGGTAGCTATAATTCACCCCTCCACTTT.

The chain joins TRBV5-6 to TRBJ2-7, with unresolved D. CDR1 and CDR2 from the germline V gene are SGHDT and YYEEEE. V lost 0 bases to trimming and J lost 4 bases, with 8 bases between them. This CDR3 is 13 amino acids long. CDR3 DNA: TGTGCCAGCAGCTTGGCCCAACAGTACGAGCAGTACTTC. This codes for CASSLAQQYEQYF.

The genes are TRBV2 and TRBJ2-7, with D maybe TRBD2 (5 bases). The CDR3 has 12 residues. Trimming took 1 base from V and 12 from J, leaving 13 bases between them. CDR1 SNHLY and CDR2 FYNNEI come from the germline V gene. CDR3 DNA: TGTGCCAGCAGTGAAGGGTCGGCCGAGGGGTACTTC. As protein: CASSEGSAEGYF.

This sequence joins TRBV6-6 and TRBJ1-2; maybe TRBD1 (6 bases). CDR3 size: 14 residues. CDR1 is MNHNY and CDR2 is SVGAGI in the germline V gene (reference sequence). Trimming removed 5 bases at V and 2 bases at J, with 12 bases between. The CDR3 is CASSPSTGNYGYTF. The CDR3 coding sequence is TGTGCCAGCAGTCCCTCCACAGGGAACTATGGCTACACCTTC.

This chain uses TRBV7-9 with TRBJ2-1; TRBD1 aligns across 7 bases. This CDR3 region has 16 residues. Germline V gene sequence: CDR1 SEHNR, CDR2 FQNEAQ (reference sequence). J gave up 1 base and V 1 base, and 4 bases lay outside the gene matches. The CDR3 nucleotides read TGTGCCAGCAGCTTAGGTGAGGACAGGTCCTACAATGAGCAGTTCTTC. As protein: CASSLGEDRSYNEQFF.

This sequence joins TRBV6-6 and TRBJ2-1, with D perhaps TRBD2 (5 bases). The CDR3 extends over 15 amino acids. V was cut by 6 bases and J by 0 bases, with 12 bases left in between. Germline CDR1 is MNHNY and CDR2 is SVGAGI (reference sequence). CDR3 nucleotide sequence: TGTGCCAGCAGGAGGAGGACCAGCTCCTACAATGAGCAGTTCTTC. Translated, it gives CASRRRTSSYNEQFF.

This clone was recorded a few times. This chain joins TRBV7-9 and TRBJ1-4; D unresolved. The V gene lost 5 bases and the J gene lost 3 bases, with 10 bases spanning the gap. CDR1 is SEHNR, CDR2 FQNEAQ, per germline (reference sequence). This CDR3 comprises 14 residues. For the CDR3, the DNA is TGTGCCAGCAGCGCACAAGGATCTAATGAAAAACTGTTTTTT. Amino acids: CASSAQGSNEKLFF.

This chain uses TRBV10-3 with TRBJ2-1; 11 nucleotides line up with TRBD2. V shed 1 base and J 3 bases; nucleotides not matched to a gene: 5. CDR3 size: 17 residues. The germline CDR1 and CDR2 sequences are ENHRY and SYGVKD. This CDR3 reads CAISEFSGTSGYNEQFF. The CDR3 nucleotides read TGTGCCATCAGTGAGTTTTCCGGGACTAGCGGCTACAATGAGCAGTTCTTC.

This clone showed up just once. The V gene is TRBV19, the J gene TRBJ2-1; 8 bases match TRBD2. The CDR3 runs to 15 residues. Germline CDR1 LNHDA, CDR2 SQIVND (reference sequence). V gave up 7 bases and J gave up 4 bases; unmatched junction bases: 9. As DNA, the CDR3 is TGTGCCAGTAACCGATTAGCGGGGTCTTACAATGAGCAGTTCTTC. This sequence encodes CASNRLAGSYNEQFF.

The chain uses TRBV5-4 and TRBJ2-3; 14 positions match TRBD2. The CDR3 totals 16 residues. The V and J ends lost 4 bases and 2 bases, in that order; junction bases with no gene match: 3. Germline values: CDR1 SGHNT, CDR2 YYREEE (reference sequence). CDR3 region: CASSRTSGGLTDTQYF. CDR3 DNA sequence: TGTGCCAGCAGCCGGACTAGCGGGGGGCTCACAGATACGCAGTATTTT.

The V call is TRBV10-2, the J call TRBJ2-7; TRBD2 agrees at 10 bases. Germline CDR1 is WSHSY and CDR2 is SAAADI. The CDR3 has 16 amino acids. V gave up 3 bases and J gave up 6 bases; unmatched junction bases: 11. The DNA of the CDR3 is TGCGCCAGCAGTGAAAGGGCGACTAGCGGGCCTCTCGAGCAGTACTTC. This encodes CASSERATSGPLEQYF.

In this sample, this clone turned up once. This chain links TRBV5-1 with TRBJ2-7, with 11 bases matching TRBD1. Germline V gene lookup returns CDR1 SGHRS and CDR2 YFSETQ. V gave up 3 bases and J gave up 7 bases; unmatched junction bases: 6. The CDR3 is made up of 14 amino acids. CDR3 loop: CASSWGQGVGEQYF. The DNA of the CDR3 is TGCGCCAGCAGCTGGGGACAGGGGGTAGGGGAGCAGTACTTC.

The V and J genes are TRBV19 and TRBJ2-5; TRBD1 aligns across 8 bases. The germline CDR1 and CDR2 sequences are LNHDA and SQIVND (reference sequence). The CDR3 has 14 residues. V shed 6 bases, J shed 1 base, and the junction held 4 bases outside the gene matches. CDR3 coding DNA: TGTGCCAGTAGCCGACAGGGGAGCCAAGAGACCCAGTACTTC. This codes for CASSRQGSQETQYF.

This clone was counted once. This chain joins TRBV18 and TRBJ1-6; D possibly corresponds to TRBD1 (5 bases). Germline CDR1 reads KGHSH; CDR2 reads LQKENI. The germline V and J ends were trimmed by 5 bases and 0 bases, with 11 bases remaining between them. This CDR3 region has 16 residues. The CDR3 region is CASSSTDPSYNSPLHF. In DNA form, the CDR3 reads TGTGCCAGCTCATCGACAGATCCCTCCTATAATTCACCCCTCCACTTT. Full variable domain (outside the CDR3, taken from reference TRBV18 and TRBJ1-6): NAGVMQNPRHLVRRRGQEARLRCSPMKGHSHVYWYRQLPEEGLKFMVYLQKENIIDESGMPKERFSAEFPKEGPSILRIQQVVRGDSAAYFCASSSTDPSYNSPLHFGNGTRLTVT.

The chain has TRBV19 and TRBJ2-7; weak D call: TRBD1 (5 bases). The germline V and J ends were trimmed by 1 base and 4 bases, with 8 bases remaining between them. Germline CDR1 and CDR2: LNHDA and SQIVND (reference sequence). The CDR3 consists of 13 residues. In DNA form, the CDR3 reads TGTGCCAGTAGTATAGGCAGGGATTACGAGCAGTACTTC. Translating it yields CASSIGRDYEQYF.

DNA of the CDR3: TGTGCCAGCACCCAACCGTCCCCTCGCGGGGGGTTCACAGATACGCAGTATTTT. It yields the protein CASTQPSPRGGFTDTQYF. The V and J genes are TRBV7-2 and TRBJ2-3; 8 nucleotides line up with TRBD2. V dropped 7 bases and J dropped 2; count of bases not matched to a gene: 17. There are 18 residues in the CDR3. The germline CDR1 and CDR2 sequences are SGHTA and FQGNSA.